Shown below are 32 T cell receptor beta chains from a single sample sequenced in a study of blood T cell repertoires in COVID-19. Sequencing used immunoSEQ multiplex PCR; TCRdb keeps in-frame clones, though not all of them. Seen here are around 400,000 clones, more than 85% observed once, and the top ten hold 0.8% to 0.9%. The material sequenced was PBMCs or T cells enriched from blood (not recorded which). These TCRs come from a middle-aged woman who had been exposed to COVID-19.

CDR3 nucleotides: TGCAGTGCTAGCCCTACAGATACGCAGTATTTT. It yields the protein CSASPTDTQYF. V is TRBV20-1 and J is TRBJ2-3; D not certain. The germline gives CDR1 DFQATT, CDR2 SNEGSKA (reference sequence). The CDR3 spans 11 residues. V was trimmed by 3 bases and J by 3 bases, leaving 4 bases between them.

CDR3 in amino acids: CAWSKSGGNTIYF. The CDR3 coding sequence is TGTGCCTGGAGTAAATCCGGCGGGAACACCATATATTTT. The chain links TRBV30 to TRBJ1-3; D gene uncertain. The CDR3 covers 13 residues. V lost 2 bases to trimming and J lost 7 bases, with 12 bases between them. Germline assignment: CDR1 GTSNPN and CDR2 SVGIG (reference sequence).

V is TRBV2 and J is TRBJ1-4, with D possibly being TRBD1 (6 bases). CDR3 size: 14 residues. CDR1 is SNHLY and CDR2 is FYNNEI in the germline V gene. V lost 3 bases to trimming and J lost 6 bases, with 11 bases between them. CDR3 loop: CASSDLQGDEKLFF. For the CDR3, the DNA is TGTGCCAGCAGTGACTTACAGGGTGATGAAAAACTGTTTTTT.

This sequence joins TRBV10-3 and TRBJ1-6; 7 positions match TRBD1. J gave up 8 bases and V 10 bases, and 8 bases lay outside the gene matches. CDR3 length: 13 amino acids. Germline V gives CDR1 ENHRY, CDR2 SYGVKD. The CDR3 DNA is TGTGCCAACCAAGACAGGGATCATTCACCCCTCCACTTT. It codes for CANQDRDHSPLHF.

V is TRBV24-1 and J is TRBJ1-2, with D possibly TRBD1 on 5 matching bases. Germline CDR1 is KGHDR and CDR2 is SFDVKD. This CDR3 spans 14 amino acids. V was clipped by 4 bases and J by 4 bases, with 12 bases between them. The CDR3, as DNA: TGTGCCACCAGTGACCCAGGGCCCAGCTATGGCTACACCTTC. Protein sequence: CATSDPGPSYGYTF.

V usage is TRBV9 and J usage is TRBJ1-2; 8 nucleotides align to TRBD1. The CDR3 covers 15 residues. CDR1 is SGDLS, CDR2 YYNGEE, per germline. The V and J ends lost 3 bases and 2 bases, in that order; junction bases with no gene match: 6. The CDR3 DNA sequence: TGTGCCAGCAGCGCCCGACAGGGGATCAACTATGGCTACACCTTC. Amino acid sequence: CASSARQGINYGYTF.

This clone has just one count. The chain is built from TRBV3-1 (or the pseudogene TRBV3-2) and TRBJ1-1; D ambiguous. Germline V gene data show CDR1 as LGHDT and CDR2 as YNNKEL (reference sequence). The CDR3 has 12 amino acids. V lost 1 base, J lost 9 bases, and 9 bases lay in between. CDR3 nucleotides: TGTGCCAGCAGCCAAGGATCCACACAAGCTTTCTTT. It translates to CASSQGSTQAFF.

The chain combines TRBV3-1 (or the pseudogene TRBV3-2) with TRBJ2-1; 14 nucleotides match TRBD2. This CDR3 is 15 amino acids long. Germline V gives CDR1 LGHDT, CDR2 YNNKEL (reference sequence). V lost 6 bases to trimming and J lost 6 bases; unmatched junction nucleotides: 4. The CDR3 sequence is CASRLGTSGGNEQFF. The CDR3 DNA is TGTGCCAGCAGGCTAGGGACTAGCGGGGGCAATGAGCAGTTCTTC.

The CDR3 is CASSSPPAGSTDTQYF. CDR3 DNA sequence: TGTGCCAGCAGCTCCCCCCCCGCGGGGAGCACAGATACGCAGTATTTT. The V call is TRBV7-6, the J call TRBJ2-3; D perhaps matches TRBD2 (6 bases). Germline V gene sequence: CDR1 SGHVS, CDR2 FNYEAQ. CDR3 length: 16 residues. V lost 4 bases to trimming and J lost 0 bases, with 14 bases between them. Combining the CDR3 with reference TRBV7-6 and TRBJ2-3 gives the whole variable domain GAGVSQSPRYKVTKRGQDVALRCDPISGHVSLYWYRQALGQGPEFLTYFNYEAQQDKSGLPNDRFSAERPEGSISTLTIQRTEQRDSAMYRCASSSPPAGSTDTQYFGPGTRLTVL.

V usage is TRBV6-6 and J usage is TRBJ1-1; tentative D call: TRBD1 (6 bases). The V end lost 6 bases, the J end lost 5 bases, and 19 bases lay between the germline ends. Looked up from germline, CDR1 is MNHNY and CDR2 is SVGAGI (reference sequence). This CDR3 has 15 residues. CDR3 in amino acids: CASRSSRGGPTEAFF. The CDR3 bases are TGTGCCAGCAGATCCTCTAGGGGGGGTCCAACTGAAGCTTTCTTT.

This chain joins TRBV5-1 and TRBJ2-1; TRBD1 aligns across 10 bases. With 7 bases clipped from V and 7 bases from J, the junction kept 14 bases outside the gene matches. Per the germline V gene, CDR1 is SGHRS and CDR2 is YFSETQ. The CDR3 runs to 16 residues. The CDR3 loop is CASGKAGTGAGNEQFF. CDR3 sequence (DNA): TGCGCCAGCGGAAAGGCTGGGACAGGGGCGGGAAATGAGCAGTTCTTC.

The chain uses TRBV29-1 and TRBJ1-2; D not resolved. The CDR3 has 13 amino acids. The germline V and J ends were trimmed by 3 bases and 7 bases, with 15 bases remaining between them. Germline-derived CDR1 and CDR2 are SQVTM and ANQGSEA. The CDR3 here is CSVDPDDGGGYTF. The CDR3 DNA reads TGCAGCGTTGACCCCGACGATGGAGGTGGCTACACCTTC.

The rearrangement uses TRBV11-2 and TRBJ2-2; 7 bases agree with TRBD1. J was trimmed by 7 bases and V by 5 bases; bases with no gene match: 7. Per germline, CDR1 SGHAT and CDR2 FQNNGV. This CDR3 has 14 amino acids. CDR3 sequence (DNA): TGTGCCAGCAGCCTGGGACACAGGGGCGGGGAGCTGTTTTTT. This sequence encodes CASSLGHRGGELFF.

This CDR3 reads CASSLRGEGEQYF. CDR3 bases: TGTGCCAGCAGTTTACGAGGGGAGGGCGAGCAGTACTTC. This rearrangement joins TRBV12-3 or TRBV12-4 to TRBJ2-7; the match to TRBD2 covers 7 bases. This CDR3 is built from 13 residues. The J segment lost 6 bases and the V segment lost 2 bases, leaving 4 bases of the junction unmatched.

The CDR3 loop reads CAIKDRDRSYEQYF. The CDR3 DNA follows: TGTGCCATCAAGGACAGGGACCGCTCCTACGAGCAGTACTTC. V is TRBV10-3 and J is TRBJ2-7; 8 nucleotides line up with TRBD1. This CDR3 contains 14 residues. V dropped 7 bases and J dropped 0; count of bases not matched to a gene: 5. In germline, CDR1 is ENHRY, CDR2 SYGVKD.

The chain carries TRBV6-1 and TRBJ1-1; D may be TRBD1 (6 bases). The germline V gene has CDR1 MNHNS and CDR2 SASEGT. The length of the CDR3 is 18 residues. V was cut by 2 bases and J by 0 bases, with 19 bases left in between. The CDR3 protein is CASSERTRGSVMNTEAFF. CDR3 in DNA: TGTGCCAGCAGTGAAAGGACAAGGGGGTCAGTCATGAACACTGAAGCTTTCTTT.

This chain connects TRBV11-2 to TRBJ1-1; D is ambiguous. Trimming removed 2 bases from V and 4 bases from J, with 8 bases in between. The CDR3 length is 13 residues. The germline gives CDR1 SGHAT, CDR2 FQNNGV. In DNA, the CDR3 is TGTGCCAGCAGCTTAAAGATCGGCACTGAAGCTTTCTTT. Protein sequence: CASSLKIGTEAFF.

V usage is TRBV7-3 and J usage is TRBJ2-3; the D is unclear. The CDR3 sequence is 15 residues long. Trimming left V 2 bases short and J 2 bases short, with 11 bases between. Per germline, CDR1 SGHTA and CDR2 FQGTGA. The CDR3: CASSLRASFTDTQYF. The CDR3 DNA reads as TGTGCCAGCAGCTTACGCGCTAGTTTCACAGATACGCAGTATTTT.

V is TRBV24-1 and J is TRBJ2-2; D possibly corresponds to TRBD2 (5 bases). CDR3 size: 14 residues. CDR1 KGHDR and CDR2 SFDVKD come from the germline V gene. Between the trimmed V and J ends, which lost 8 bases and 4 bases, there was a span of 13 bases. Here the CDR3 DNA reads TGTGCCACCATCGAGGGCGAAGGCACCGGGGAGCTGTTTTTT. Its protein is CATIEGEGTGELFF.

This clone was counted only a few times. The CDR3 sequence is CASSGEGQGENEQFF. The CDR3, as DNA: TGCGCCAGCAGTGGGGAGGGACAGGGGGAAAATGAGCAGTTCTTC. The V call is TRBV10-1, the J call TRBJ2-1, with TRBD1 matching 11 bases. Trimming took 4 bases from V and 7 from J; bases not matched to a gene: 6. CDR1 WNHNN and CDR2 SYGVQD come from the germline V gene (reference sequence). There are 15 residues in the CDR3.

This chain links TRBV5-5 with TRBJ1-2; the D gene is possibly TRBD1 (6 bases). V was pared by 6 bases and J by 4 bases, with 19 bases between. This CDR3 is 15 amino acids long. Germline lookup yields CDR1 SGHKS and CDR2 YYEKEE (reference sequence). The chain's CDR3 is CASTPGGPRGYGYTF. DNA for the CDR3: TGTGCCAGCACCCCCGGGGGGCCCCGCGGCTATGGCTACACCTTC.

The V gene is TRBV18, the J gene TRBJ2-6; D perhaps matches TRBD2 (6 bases). V shed 6 bases and J shed 4 bases, with 13 bases lying between them. Per the germline V gene, CDR1 is KGHSH and CDR2 is LQKENI. The CDR3 has 15 residues. CDR3 bases: TGTGCCAGCTCCCGTTCGGGGGACGGGGCCAACGTCCTGACTTTC. This gives the protein CASSRSGDGANVLTF.

In DNA, the CDR3 is TGTGCCAGCAGCGAAACCGGCAGGATGAACACTGAAGCTTTCTTT. Protein product: CASSETGRMNTEAFF. This chain joins TRBV9 and TRBJ1-1; no clear D gene. V lost 3 bases to trimming and J lost 0 bases, with 12 bases between them. Germline V CDR1 and CDR2: SGDLS, YYNGEE. The CDR3 runs 15 residues. Combining the CDR3 with reference TRBV9 and TRBJ1-1 gives the whole variable domain DSGVTQTPKHLITATGQRVTLRCSPRSGDLSVYWYQQSLDQGLQFLIQYYNGEERAKGNILERFSAQQFPDLHSELNLSSLELGDSALYFCASSETGRMNTEAFFGQGTRLTVV.

CDR3 in DNA: TGTGCCAGCAGCCAAGCCTACCTAGGAGGCTACACCTTC. It translates to CASSQAYLGGYTF. The chain couples TRBV3-1 (or the pseudogene TRBV3-2) to TRBJ1-2; D unresolved. Germline-derived CDR1 and CDR2 are LGHDT and YNNKEL (reference sequence). V lost 1 base, J lost 8 bases, and 11 bases lay in between. The CDR3 contains 13 residues.

The rearrangement joins TRBV12-2 to TRBJ2-7; the table assigns TRBD2, which was not confirmed against the DNA. TRBV12-2 is deemed a pseudogene. This CDR3 spans 16 amino acids. The CDR3 loop reads CASRPEVGGNSYEQYF. The CDR3 DNA follows: TGTGCAAGTCGCCCAGAGGTTGGGGGGAATAGCTACGAGCAGTACTTC.

The chain employs TRBV30 and TRBJ2-1; possible D gene TRBD2, 5 bases. The V gene's germline CDR1 is GTSNPN and CDR2 SVGIG (reference sequence). V was cut by 0 bases and J by 11 bases, with 17 bases left in between. The CDR3 length is 14 residues. The CDR3 protein is CAWSVGPPGIKQFF. CDR3 nucleotides: TGTGCCTGGAGTGTAGGGCCCCCGGGGATTAAGCAGTTCTTC.

The V gene is TRBV5-4, the J gene TRBJ2-7, with TRBD1 identical over 7 bases. Germline CDR1 and CDR2: SGHNT and YYREEE (reference sequence). The CDR3 sequence is 14 residues long. Trimming cost V 4 bases and J 6 bases; bases outside gene matches: 10. The chain's CDR3 is CASSRGQTAPEQYF. The CDR3 nucleotides are TGTGCCAGCAGCAGGGGGCAGACTGCACCCGAGCAGTACTTC.

The gene calls are TRBV7-9 and TRBJ2-2, with TRBD1 as a possible D gene (5 bases). Germline V lookup: CDR1 SEHNR, CDR2 FQNEAQ (reference sequence). Trimming pared 4 bases from V and 6 bases from J, leaving 9 bases between. This CDR3 is built from 13 residues. DNA of the CDR3: TGTGCCAGCAGCTCTAGGGGTGCCGGGGAGCTGTTTTTT. It yields the protein CASSSRGAGELFF.

The chain employs TRBV7-3 and TRBJ2-3, with D possibly TRBD1 on 6 matching bases. The CDR3 runs 15 residues. The germline V gene has CDR1 SGHTA and CDR2 FQGTGA. The ends were cut back, 3 bases at V and 5 bases at J, with 15 bases in the middle. In DNA, the CDR3 is TGTGCCAGCAGCTTCGAGGGACATCACGGAGATACGCAGTATTTT. Its translation is CASSFEGHHGDTQYF.

The chain joins TRBV30 to TRBJ1-3; no definite D call. V gave up 2 bases and J gave up 2 bases, with 10 bases separating them. This CDR3 has 14 amino acids. Per the germline V gene, CDR1 is GTSNPN and CDR2 is SVGIG (reference sequence). The CDR3 DNA is TGTGCCTGGAGTCGGAGGGAAACTGGAAACACCATATATTTT. This translates into CAWSRRETGNTIYF.

V and J are TRBV7-9 and TRBJ2-3, with D tentatively TRBD1 (6 bases). In germline, CDR1 is SEHNR, CDR2 FQNEAQ (reference sequence). V was trimmed by 6 bases and J by 3 bases, leaving 10 bases between them. The CDR3 sequence is 13 residues long. The CDR3 reads CASSNRETDTQYF. CDR3 in DNA: TGTGCCAGCAGTAACAGGGAGACAGATACGCAGTATTTT.

This chain links TRBV18 with TRBJ1-3; no reliable D call. Looked up from germline, CDR1 is KGHSH and CDR2 is LQKENI. V was clipped by 6 bases and J by 1 base, with 10 bases between them. CDR3 length: 14 residues. The DNA of the CDR3 is TGTGCCAGCTCGCAAGAGGCTTCTGGAAACACCATATATTTT. Protein sequence: CASSQEASGNTIYF.